The 27 T cell receptor beta chains presented below share a single source sample, sequenced in a study of blood T cell repertoires in COVID-19. Here immunoSEQ multiplex PCR was the method, and the copy in TCRdb shows in-frame clones only, minus some. Of 120,000 to 150,000 clones in the sample, 70% to 90% were seen once. Sequenced sample: peripheral blood. The source of these receptors is a human donor with acute or convalescent COVID-19. The donor label of this sample is uncertain.

This clone occurred once. The rearrangement uses TRBV10-3 and TRBJ2-3, with D possibly being TRBD2 (9 bases). This CDR3 contains 19 residues. Trimming took off 6 bases at V and 2 bases at J, with 27 bases between the two ends. In germline, CDR1 is ENHRY, CDR2 SYGVKD. This CDR3 is CAISRTGNTAGGLTDTQYF. The CDR3 region has the DNA TGTGCCATCAGCCGGACAGGGAATACAGCGGGGGGCCTCACAGATACGCAGTATTTT.

CDR3 bases: TGTGCCATCGCTATCCCGAGCGGGGCGCCCTATGGCTACACCTTC. Its protein product is CAIAIPSGAPYGYTF. The V and J genes are TRBV6-5 and TRBJ1-2, with TRBD1 as a possible D gene (5 bases). The CDR3 loop spans 15 amino acids. V shed 10 bases and J shed 4 bases, with 22 bases lying between them. From germline, CDR1 is MNHEY and CDR2 SVGAGI.

V usage is TRBV19 and J usage is TRBJ2-4, with D maybe TRBD2 (6 bases). Germline V gene sequence: CDR1 LNHDA, CDR2 SQIVND (reference sequence). This CDR3 region has 14 residues. V was trimmed by 4 bases and J by 6 bases, leaving 13 bases between them. CDR3 nucleotides: TGTGCCAGTAGTAGTGGGGACTGGAGAAACATTCAGTACTTC. This gives the protein CASSSGDWRNIQYF.

The chain couples TRBV19 to TRBJ2-2, with 11 bases aligning to TRBD2. CDR3 size: 17 residues. Trimming at V came to 1 base and at J to 4 bases, leaving 5 bases not matched to a gene. CDR1 and CDR2 from the germline V gene are LNHDA and SQIVND (reference sequence). CDR3 bases: TGTGCCAGTAGTATAGGGCTAGCGGGGGGTCTCACCGGGGAGCTGTTTTTT. Translation gives CASSIGLAGGLTGELFF. Full variable domain (rest looked up from reference TRBV19 and TRBJ2-2): DGGITQSPKYLFRKEGQNVTLSCEQNLNHDAMYWYRQDPGQGLRLIYYSQIVNDFQKGDIAEGYSVSREKKESFPLTVTSAQKNPTAFYLCASSIGLAGGLTGELFFGEGSRLTVL.

The chain is built from TRBV7-9 and TRBJ1-6, with 8 bases lining up with TRBD1. The CDR3 is made up of 15 amino acids. Germline CDR1 reads SEHNR; CDR2 reads FQNEAQ (reference sequence). V shed 1 base, J shed 9 bases, and the junction held 5 bases outside the gene matches. As DNA, the CDR3 is TGTGCCAGCAGCTTAGTGGACAGGGTGGGTTCACCCCTCCACTTT. This gives the protein CASSLVDRVGSPLHF.

A note on this clone: Within the sample, other DNA sequences also encode this same CDR3. CDR3 DNA sequence: TGTGCCAGCAGCCAAGATGTGGTAGCCTACGAACAGTACGTC. It specifies CASSQDVVAYEQYV. The chain joins TRBV14 to TRBJ2-7; no clear D gene. CDR1 and CDR2 (germline): SGHDN, FVKESK. This CDR3 comprises 14 residues.

The rearrangement links TRBV7-2 to TRBJ2-1; tentatively, D is TRBD1 (6 bases). The CDR3 runs 15 residues. Germline lookup yields CDR1 SGHTA and CDR2 FQGNSA. V shed 1 base and J shed 3 bases, with 10 bases lying between them. DNA for the CDR3: TGTGCCAGCAGCTTAGGGGGGCGCATCTACAATGAGCAGTTCTTC. Translation: CASSLGGRIYNEQFF.

This chain uses TRBV9 with TRBJ2-7; D is perhaps TRBD2 (6 bases). The CDR3 is 14 amino acids. Trimming cost V 4 bases and J 6 bases, with 17 bases left between them. Germline CDR1 reads SGDLS; CDR2 reads YYNGEE. The CDR3, as DNA: TGTGCCAGCAGCCCGGGGGACCTCTGGGGCGAGCAGTACTTC. It yields the protein CASSPGDLWGEQYF.

This chain links TRBV12-5 with TRBJ2-5; the match to TRBD2 covers 8 bases. Germline V lookup: CDR1 LGHNT, CDR2 FRNRAP. The CDR3 runs 14 residues. The V and J ends lost 5 bases and 4 bases, in that order; junction bases with no gene match: 6. CDR3 nucleotide sequence: TGTGCTAGTGGTACCGGACGGGAGGGAGAGACCCAGTACTTC. It codes for CASGTGREGETQYF. Full variable domain (missing parts from reference TRBV12-5 and TRBJ2-5): DARVTQTPRHKVTEMGQEVTMRCQPILGHNTVFWYRQTMMQGLELLAYFRNRAPLDDSGMPKDRFSAEMPDATLATLKIQPSEPRDSAVYFCASGTGREGETQYFGPGTRLLVL.

The chain has TRBV7-2 and TRBJ1-5; TRBD1 might be the D (6 bases). This CDR3 region has 13 residues. The V and J ends lost 4 bases and 7 bases respectively, with 11 bases between them. Germline V gene lookup returns CDR1 SGHTA and CDR2 FQGNSA. CDR3 amino acids: CASSSGQWQPQHF. Written as DNA, the CDR3 is TGTGCCAGCAGCTCGGGACAATGGCAGCCCCAGCATTTT.

The V call is TRBV28, the J call TRBJ2-2, with TRBD2 as a possible D gene (5 bases). The CDR3 runs to 17 residues. V dropped 5 bases and J dropped 4 bases, with 20 bases sitting between them. CDR1 and CDR2 (germline): MDHEN, SYDVKM. CDR3 DNA: TGTGCCAGCAGTGCCCTGCCGGCCGGGATTTCCACCGGGGAGCTGTTTTTT. It encodes CASSALPAGISTGELFF.

This chain joins TRBV6-5 and TRBJ1-1, with unresolved D. The germline V gene has CDR1 MNHEY and CDR2 SVGAGI. Trimming cost V 0 bases and J 4 bases, with 12 bases left between them. This CDR3 has 15 amino acids. DNA for the CDR3: TGTGCCAGCAGTTACTCGAGACCGACTGCCACTGAAGCTTTCTTT. Protein: CASSYSRPTATEAFF.

The chain employs TRBV7-9 and TRBJ1-6; D gene uncertain. Germline V gene data show CDR1 as SEHNR and CDR2 as FQNEAQ (reference sequence). Between the trimmed V and J ends, which lost 2 bases and 10 bases, there was a span of 6 bases. The CDR3 spans 12 residues. The CDR3, as DNA: TGTGCCAGCAGCTTAATCGGGTCACCCCTCCACTTT. It is translated as CASSLIGSPLHF.

This clone was counted once. This chain links TRBV6-4 with TRBJ1-2, with TRBD1 matching over 8 bases. The CDR3 runs 15 residues. Germline V CDR1 and CDR2: MRHNA, SNTAGT. Germline trimming cut 0 bases from V and 2 bases from J; bases unmatched to any gene: 2. CDR3 sequence: CASSDSRTGNYGYTF. In DNA, the CDR3 is TGTGCCAGCAGTGACTCACGGACAGGGAACTATGGCTACACCTTC.

The V call is TRBV19, the J call TRBJ1-5; 12 nucleotides line up with TRBD1. Germline V gives CDR1 LNHDA, CDR2 SQIVND (reference sequence). The CDR3 totals 16 residues. V was clipped by 8 bases and J by 2 bases; unmatched bases: 7. The CDR3 here is CASEGQGARGNQPQHF. The DNA for the CDR3 is TGTGCCAGTGAGGGACAGGGGGCGCGAGGCAATCAGCCCCAGCATTTT.

In its sample, this clone was seen a few times. The chain recombines TRBV5-5 with TRBJ1-4; TRBD1 might be the D (5 bases). The CDR3 is 15 amino acids. V dropped 7 bases and J dropped 0 bases, with 13 bases sitting between them. From germline, CDR1 is SGHKS and CDR2 YYEKEE (reference sequence). The CDR3 DNA sequence: TGTGCCAGCCACTTCGTAGGGGCAACTAATGAAAAACTGTTTTTT. This translates into CASHFVGATNEKLFF. The entire variable domain, with the rest obtained from reference TRBV5-5 and TRBJ1-4, is as follows: DAGVTQSPTHLIKTRGQQVTLRCSPISGHKSVSWYQQVLGQGPQFIFQYYEKEERGRGNFPDRFSARQFPNYSSELNVNALLLGDSALYLCASHFVGATNEKLFFGSGTQLSVL.

V gene TRBV6-5 combines with J gene TRBJ1-6; 9 nucleotides line up with TRBD1. The CDR3 extends over 14 amino acids. V lost 6 bases, J lost 7 bases, and 4 bases stayed unmatched. Germline assignment: CDR1 MNHEY and CDR2 SVGAGI. CDR3 protein: CASRPGTGNSPLHF. In DNA form, the CDR3 reads TGTGCCAGCAGGCCCGGGACAGGGAATTCACCCCTCCACTTT.

This chain uses TRBV7-3 with TRBJ1-1, with TRBD1 identical over 7 bases. Looked up from germline, CDR1 is SGHTA and CDR2 is FQGTGA. CDR3 length equals 14 residues. The J segment lost 0 bases and the V segment lost 5 bases, leaving 3 bases of the junction unmatched. CDR3: CASSGGQMNTEAFF. CDR3 DNA sequence: TGTGCCAGCAGCGGGGGACAGATGAACACTGAAGCTTTCTTT. The full variable domain, with the rest looked up from reference TRBV7-3 and TRBJ1-1, is GAGVSQTPSNKVTEKGKYVELRCDPISGHTALYWYRQSLGQGPEFLIYFQGTGAADDSGLPNDRFFAVRPEGSVSTLKIQRTERGDSAVYLCASSGGQMNTEAFFGQGTRLTVV.

The V gene is TRBV6-5, the J gene TRBJ1-1, with TRBD1 matching 10 bases. Germline V gives CDR1 MNHEY, CDR2 SVGAGI. V lost 2 bases and J lost 9; bases outside the gene matches: 6. The CDR3 length is 14 residues. CDR3 sequence (DNA): TGTGCCAGCAGTTACCCGACAGGGGGCGGAAAAGCTTTCTTT. Amino acid sequence: CASSYPTGGGKAFF.

This chain connects TRBV10-3 to TRBJ2-2; no firm D call. The CDR3 contains 12 residues. Germline V gene sequence: CDR1 ENHRY, CDR2 SYGVKD. V was pared by 5 bases and J by 6 bases, with 7 bases between. The CDR3 is CAISSSAGELFF. The CDR3 coding sequence is TGTGCCATCAGTAGCTCCGCCGGGGAGCTGTTTTTT.

The V call is TRBV18, the J call TRBJ2-1, with D perhaps matching TRBD2 (5 bases). The CDR3 totals 14 residues. The germline gives CDR1 KGHSH, CDR2 LQKENI. V lost 4 bases, J lost 4 bases, and 11 bases lay in between. The CDR3 DNA reads TGTGCCAGCTCACTCAGCGGAGCTTACAATGAGCAGTTCTTC. Translated, it gives CASSLSGAYNEQFF.

The CDR3: CASSEEAGFSYNEQFF. The CDR3 DNA reads TGTGCCAGCAGTGAAGAAGCGGGGTTCTCCTACAATGAGCAGTTCTTC. The genes are TRBV6-4 and TRBJ2-1; 7 nucleotides line up with TRBD2. V gave up 3 bases and J gave up 0 bases; unmatched junction bases: 5. This CDR3 has 16 residues. The V gene's germline CDR1 is MRHNA and CDR2 SNTAGT.

This chain uses TRBV4-2 with TRBJ2-1, with D perhaps matching TRBD2 (6 bases). In germline, CDR1 is LGHNA, CDR2 YNFKEQ. CDR3 length: 18 amino acids. The ends were cut back, 0 bases at V and 4 bases at J, with 19 bases in the middle. This CDR3 is CASSQDWRRAGTYNEQFF. CDR3 nucleotide sequence: TGTGCCAGCAGCCAAGATTGGCGGCGGGCGGGGACTTACAATGAGCAGTTCTTC.

In this sample, this clone turned up a few times. The chain combines TRBV18 with TRBJ2-2; D uncertain. The CDR3 is 14 residues long. The germline V gene encodes CDR1 KGHSH and CDR2 LQKENI. V lost 0 bases and J 6 bases, leaving 8 bases between the germline ends. The CDR3 region is CASSPPPRAGELFF. CDR3 DNA sequence: TGTGCCAGCTCACCACCTCCCCGGGCCGGGGAGCTGTTTTTT.

The chain combines TRBV6-2 or TRBV6-3 with TRBJ2-3, with D unresolved. Trimming stripped 6 bases from V and 6 bases from J, with 10 bases between. Looked up from germline, CDR1 is MNHEY and CDR2 is SVGEGT. CDR3 length: 12 amino acids. CDR3 loop: CASSQTRDTQYF. CDR3 bases: TGTGCCAGCAGCCAGACCAGGGATACGCAGTATTTT.

V and J are TRBV5-1 and TRBJ1-1, with TRBD1 matching 9 bases. The CDR3 spans 14 residues. V shed 4 bases, J shed 6 bases, and the junction held 7 bases outside the gene matches. From germline, CDR1 is SGHRS and CDR2 YFSETQ. The CDR3 DNA sequence: TGCGCCAGCAGCCAAGGGACAGGGAGGGCTGAAGCTTTCTTT. This codes for CASSQGTGRAEAFF.

The rearrangement links TRBV12-3 or TRBV12-4 to TRBJ2-5; maybe TRBD1 (6 bases). The V and J ends lost 6 bases and 6 bases respectively, with 14 bases between them. This CDR3 has 13 residues. The CDR3 loop is CASSSTGLQTQYF. The CDR3 DNA reads TGTGCCAGCAGCTCCACAGGGTTACAGACCCAGTACTTC.